This is a list of T cell receptor beta chains from one sample in a study of blood T cells in healthy people across ages. TCRdb recomputed calls from the 5' RACE reads with MiXCR, one row per CDR3 protein. Of 1.5 million to 1.8 million distinct CDR3 sequences listed, roughly 43% are singletons. The source material was blood. The source is a woman younger than 35 in good health. CDR3s include the opening cysteine and the closing phenylalanine or tryptophan. D genes are given only for firm matches. Not every row has a clone size; where given, it reads once, few, many or a size class.

J gene	D gene	V gene	clone size	CDR3 DNA	CDR3 protein
TRBJ1-2	TRBD1	TRBV7-9	many	TGTGCCAGCGGGACAGAAGGTGGCTACACCTTC	CASGTEGGYTF
TRBJ1-5	-	TRBV19	once	TGTGCCAGTAGTATTATCGGGGGCAGGTTGGTCAATCAGCCCCAGCATTTT	CASSIIGGRLVNQPQHF
TRBJ1-1	-	TRBV27	-	TGTGCCAGCAGACCAGGGAGCCGCACTGAAGCTTTCTTT	CASRPGSRTEAFF
TRBJ2-1	-	TRBV4-3	-	TGCGCCAGCAGCCAAGACTTCCTAGCATCCTACAATGAGCAGTTCTTC	CASSQDFLASYNEQFF
TRBJ2-5	-	TRBV12-3/TRBV12-4	few	TGTGCCAGCAGTTCCCGGGGGGCTAAAGAGACCCAGTACTTC	CASSSRGAKETQYF
TRBJ2-3	-	TRBV6-5	many	TGTGCCAGCAACAAAAGGATATCCGATACGCAGTATTTT	CASNKRISDTQYF
TRBJ1-2	TRBD1	TRBV13	-	TGTGCCAGCAGCTCACCTTCTGGGGACAGTTACAACTATGGCTACACCTTC	CASSSPSGDSYNYGYTF
TRBJ2-1	TRBD2	TRBV6-2/TRBV6-3	-	TGTGCCAGCAGTTTCGAGACTAGCGCGCTGAGCTCCTACAATGAGCAGTTCTTC	CASSFETSALSSYNEQFF
TRBJ1-2	-	TRBV2	-	TGTGCCAGCACCCCGCTAAATAGCGGTGGCTACACCTTC	CASTPLNSGGYTF
TRBJ2-1	-	TRBV10-3	-	TGTGCCATCAGTGACCCCGGACGGGGTTACAATGAGCAGTTCTTC	CAISDPGRGYNEQFF
TRBJ2-5	-	TRBV7-2	few	TGTGCCAGCAGCTTACTGGGAAGAAAGACCGCCCTGAAGCAGTACTTC	CASSLLGRKTALKQYF
TRBJ2-7	TRBD1	TRBV20-1	-	TGCAGTGCCTTGACAGGGGACGACACCTACGAGCAGTACTTC	CSALTGDDTYEQYF
TRBJ1-6	-	TRBV4-1	-	TGCGCCAGCAGCCCTCCAGGGCAGTTTTCACCCCTCCACTTT	CASSPPGQFSPLHF
TRBJ2-7	TRBD1	TRBV7-8	few	TGTGCCAGCAGCTTTCGGACAGGGGGCCCCTACGAGCAGTACTTC	CASSFRTGGPYEQYF
TRBJ2-1	-	TRBV11-2	-	TGTGCCAGCAGCTTAGCACTAGCGAGGGGGGATAGGATACAGTTCTTC	CASSLALARGDRIQFF
TRBJ2-7	-	TRBV7-6	-	TGTGCCAGCAGCTTAGGGACAGCTAACTTCTACGAGCAGTACTTC	CASSLGTANFYEQYF
TRBJ1-5	-	TRBV7-3	-	TGTGCCGGCAGCTTAGAAGGGAATCAGCCCCAGCATTTT	CAGSLEGNQPQHF
TRBJ2-1	TRBD2	TRBV6-1	-	TGTGCCAGCATTCGACTAGCGGGGGGTTTTGATGAGCAGTTCTTC	CASIRLAGGFDEQFF
TRBJ1-2	-	TRBV29-1	-	TGCAGCGTTAGACCCCCGGCCAACTATGGCTACACCTTC	CSVRPPANYGYTF
TRBJ1-1	-	TRBV3-1	-	TGTGCCAGCAGCCAAGACCGGGGGGAGAGTGAAGCTTTCTTT	CASSQDRGESEAFF
TRBJ2-5	TRBD2	TRBV20-1	few	TGCAGTGCTAGAGATGGACTAGCGGGGAGGGAGACCCAGTACTTC	CSARDGLAGRETQYF
TRBJ2-7	-	TRBV29-1	few	TGCAGCGTTTGCCGGGACACCATCACCTACGAGCAGTACTTC	CSVCRDTITYEQYF
TRBJ2-1	-	TRBV12-3/TRBV12-4	few	TGTGCCAGCAGTGGGATCCAAAACAATGAGCAGTTCTTC	CASSGIQNNEQFF
TRBJ2-2	-	TRBV20-1	-	TGCAGTGCTAGAGATAGCAACGGTTTGGGGACCGGGGAGCTGTTTTTT	CSARDSNGLGTGELFF
TRBJ2-7	-	TRBV7-6	-	TGTGCCAGCAGCTTAGGGGGTCACGGCAGGGCTTCCGAGCAGTACTTC	CASSLGGHGRASEQYF
TRBJ1-5	-	TRBV12-3/TRBV12-4	many	TGTGCCAGCAGTAAGACAGACAATCAGCCCCAGCATTTT	CASSKTDNQPQHF
TRBJ2-7	-	TRBV4-2	-	TGTGCCAGCAGCCAACAGGGTCTGGACTACGAGCAGTACTTC	CASSQQGLDYEQYF
TRBJ2-5	-	TRBV4-2	-	TGTGCCAGCAGCGGTAACGGAGAGCAGTACTTC	CASSGNGEQYF
TRBJ2-7	-	TRBV6-1	-	TGTGCCAGCAGTGAAGGCCCAGGAGGCTACGAGCAGTACTTC	CASSEGPGGYEQYF
TRBJ2-1	TRBD2	TRBV7-8	-	TGTGCCAGCAGCACTAGCGGGGGCCTACTCACAGATACGCAGTTCTTC	CASSTSGGLLTDTQFF
TRBJ2-1	TRBD2	TRBV3-1	-	TGTGCCAGCAGCCCCGGGACTAGCGGGAGAATTTACAATGAGCAGTTCTTC	CASSPGTSGRIYNEQFF
TRBJ2-1	-	TRBV29-1	few	TGCAGCGTTCAGGGAGTACTTTCCTATGAGCAGTTCTTC	CSVQGVLSYEQFF
TRBJ2-7	TRBD1	TRBV28	few	TGTGCCAGCAGAGGACAGGACAGACCCTACAATGAGCAGTACTTC	CASRGQDRPYNEQYF
TRBJ2-5	TRBD2	TRBV12-3/TRBV12-4	-	TGTGCCAGCAGTTTAAAACTAGCGGGAGAGCAGTACTTC	CASSLKLAGEQYF
TRBJ1-6	TRBD1	TRBV20-1	-	TGCAGTGCCAAACTGGGGACAGTTAATTCACCCCTCCACTTT	CSAKLGTVNSPLHF
TRBJ2-1	TRBD2	TRBV7-2	few	TGTGCCAGCAGCATCGGGACTAGCGGGAGTTACAATGAGCAGTTCTTC	CASSIGTSGSYNEQFF
TRBJ2-7	TRBD2	TRBV29-1	-	TGCAGCGTGGGACTAGATGTCAGCTACGAGCAGTACTTC	CSVGLDVSYEQYF
TRBJ1-1	-	TRBV6-2/TRBV6-3	-	TGTGCCAGCGCGGGGACTGTACTACTCCTGAACACTGAAGCTTTCTTT	CASAGTVLLLNTEAFF
TRBJ2-3	TRBD1	TRBV12-3/TRBV12-4	-	TGTGCCAGCCGAAGGGACAGGGGAGTCGCAGATACGCAGTATTTT	CASRRDRGVADTQYF
TRBJ2-5	-	TRBV6-2/TRBV6-3	-	TGTGCCAGCAGAGGACATCCCCAAGAGACCCAGTACTTC	CASRGHPQETQYF